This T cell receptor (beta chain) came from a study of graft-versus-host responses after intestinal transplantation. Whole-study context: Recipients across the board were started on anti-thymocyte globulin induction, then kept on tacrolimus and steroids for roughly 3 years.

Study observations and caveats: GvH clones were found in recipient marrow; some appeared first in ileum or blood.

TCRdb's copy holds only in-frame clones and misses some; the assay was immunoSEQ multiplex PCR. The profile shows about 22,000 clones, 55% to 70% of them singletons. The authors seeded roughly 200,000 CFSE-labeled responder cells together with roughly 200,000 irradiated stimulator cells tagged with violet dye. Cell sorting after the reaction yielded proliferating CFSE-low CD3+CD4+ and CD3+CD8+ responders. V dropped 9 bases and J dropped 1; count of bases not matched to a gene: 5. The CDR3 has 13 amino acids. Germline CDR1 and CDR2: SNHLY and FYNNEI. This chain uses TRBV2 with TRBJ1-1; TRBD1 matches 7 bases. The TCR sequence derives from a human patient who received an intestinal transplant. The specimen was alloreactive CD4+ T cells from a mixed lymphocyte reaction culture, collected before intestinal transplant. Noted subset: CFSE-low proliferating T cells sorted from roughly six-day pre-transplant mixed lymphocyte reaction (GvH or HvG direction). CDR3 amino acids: CASTTGTNTEAFF. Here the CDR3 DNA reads TGTGCCAGTACGACAGGGACGAACACTGAAGCTTTCTTT. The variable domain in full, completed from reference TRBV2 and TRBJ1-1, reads EPEVTQTPSHQVTQMGQEVILRCVPISNHLYFYWYRQILGQKVEFLVSFYNNEISEKSEIFDDQFSVERPDGSNFTLKIRSTKLEDSAMYFCASTTGTNTEAFFGQGTRLTVV.